This is a list of T cell receptor beta chains from one sample in a study of T cell changes during pregnancy in multiple sclerosis. Sequencing used immunoSEQ multiplex PCR; TCRdb keeps in-frame clones, though not all of them. There are 30,000 to 40,000 clones in the sample; more than 70% occur only once, and 0.7% to 0.95% lies in the top ten. Sequences were derived from CD4+ T cells from peripheral blood mononuclear cells, sampled after pregnancy. The receptors come from a female donor in good health, enrolled as a control in a pregnancy study. The CDR3 runs from the conserved cysteine through the conserved F or W. Each record gives: J gene, clone size, V gene, D gene, CDR3 protein, CDR3 DNA. The D gene is left open where the match is weak. The size entry is marked missing in some rows and otherwise reads once, few, many or a size class.

J: TRBJ2-1; size: -; V: TRBV9; D: -; CDR3: CASSVNLDNEQFF; DNA: TGTGCCAGCAGCGTAAACTTAGACAATGAGCAGTTCTTC
J: TRBJ2-7; size: -; V: TRBV7-3; D: TRBD2; CDR3: CASSLGGRATYEQYF; DNA: TGTGCCAGCAGCTTAGGCGGGAGGGCGACCTACGAGCAGTACTTC
J: TRBJ1-5; size: few; V: TRBV19; D: -; CDR3: CASSEAGVNQPQHF; DNA: TGTGCCAGTAGTGAGGCGGGGGTCAATCAGCCCCAGCATTTT
J: TRBJ1-1; size: -; V: TRBV28; D: TRBD1; CDR3: CASSISGQGRTEAFF; DNA: TGTGCCAGCAGTATATCCGGACAGGGACGGACTGAAGCTTTCTTT
J: TRBJ2-1; size: few; V: TRBV9; D: -; CDR3: CASSVLGSSYNEQFF; DNA: TGTGCCAGCAGCGTACTGGGGAGCTCCTACAATGAGCAGTTCTTC
J: TRBJ1-1; size: once; V: TRBV12-5; D: -; CDR3: CASGFGPGAGDTEAFF; DNA: TGTGCTAGTGGTTTCGGTCCAGGGGCGGGGGACACTGAAGCTTTCTTT
J: TRBJ2-2; size: -; V: TRBV9; D: TRBD2; CDR3: CASSVVPSGGAVGELFF; DNA: TGTGCCAGCAGCGTAGTGCCTAGCGGGGGGGCCGTCGGGGAGCTGTTTTTT
J: TRBJ2-7; size: -; V: TRBV27; D: -; CDR3: CASSLRAGFSYEQYF; DNA: TGTGCCAGCAGTCTCCGTGCGGGATTCTCCTACGAGCAGTACTTC
J: TRBJ2-5; size: -; V: TRBV6-1; D: -; CDR3: CASTGSAGKRETQYF; DNA: TGTGCCAGCACTGGTTCGGCGGGGAAGAGGGAGACCCAGTACTTC
J: TRBJ2-7; size: few; V: TRBV5-1; D: TRBD2; CDR3: CASSSRVTSATHEQYF; DNA: TGCGCCAGCAGCTCCCGCGTGACTAGCGCGACTCACGAGCAGTACTTC
J: TRBJ2-5; size: once; V: TRBV12-5; D: -; CDR3: CASGLGTGPSTQYF; DNA: TGTGCTAGTGGTTTGGGTACAGGGCCCAGTACCCAGTACTTC
J: TRBJ1-1; size: -; V: TRBV6-5; D: -; CDR3: CASTNTPNTEAFF; DNA: TGTGCCAGCACAAACACACCTAACACTGAAGCTTTCTTT
J: TRBJ2-1; size: -; V: TRBV9; D: TRBD2; CDR3: CASSGGGRGEQFF; DNA: TGTGCCAGCAGCGGGGGGGGTAGAGGTGAGCAGTTCTTC
J: TRBJ2-7; size: -; V: TRBV27; D: -; CDR3: CASSLNWGQVRYEQYF; DNA: TGTGCCAGCAGTTTAAATTGGGGGCAGGTTCGCTACGAGCAGTACTTC
J: TRBJ2-3; size: -; V: TRBV19; D: TRBD2; CDR3: CASKRGATTDTQYF; DNA: TGTGCCAGTAAGCGGGGGGCTACCACAGATACGCAGTATTTT
J: TRBJ2-7; size: -; V: TRBV7-8; D: TRBD2; CDR3: CASSSGLAGTVYEQYF; DNA: TGTGCCAGCAGCTCGGGACTAGCGGGAACAGTATACGAGCAGTACTTC
J: TRBJ2-3; size: -; V: TRBV5-6; D: TRBD2; CDR3: CASRGREAYTDTQYF; DNA: TGTGCCAGCAGGGGACGGGAGGCCTACACAGATACGCAGTATTTT
J: TRBJ2-7; size: -; V: TRBV6-5; D: TRBD2; CDR3: CASSTQTSATYEQYF; DNA: TGTGCCAGCAGTACCCAGACTAGCGCAACCTACGAGCAGTACTTC
J: TRBJ1-1; size: -; V: TRBV7-7; D: -; CDR3: CASSPGLMNTEAFF; DNA: TGTGCCAGCAGCCCGGGACTCATGAACACTGAAGCTTTCTTT
J: TRBJ2-1; size: -; V: TRBV2; D: -; CDR3: CASSEVQRGYNEQFF; DNA: TGTGCCAGCAGTGAAGTCCAGCGTGGGTACAATGAGCAGTTCTTC
J: TRBJ1-5; size: -; V: TRBV18; D: -; CDR3: CASSPRAGGNQPQHF; DNA: TGTGCCAGCTCACCACGAGCCGGGGGCAATCAGCCCCAGCATTTT